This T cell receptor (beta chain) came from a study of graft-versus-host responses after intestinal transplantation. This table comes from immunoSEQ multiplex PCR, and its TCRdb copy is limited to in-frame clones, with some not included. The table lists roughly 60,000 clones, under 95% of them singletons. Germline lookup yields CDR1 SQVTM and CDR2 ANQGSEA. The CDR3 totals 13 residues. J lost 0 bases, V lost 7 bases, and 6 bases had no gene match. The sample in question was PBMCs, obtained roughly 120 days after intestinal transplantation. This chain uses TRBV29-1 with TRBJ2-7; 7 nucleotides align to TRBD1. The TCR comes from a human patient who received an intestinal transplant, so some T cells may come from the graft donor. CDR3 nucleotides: TGCAGCGCCACCGGGACAGACTCCTACGAGCAGTACTTC. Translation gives CSATGTDSYEQYF.